The 10 T cell receptor beta chains given below trace back to one sample, sequenced in a study of T cell changes during pregnancy in multiple sclerosis (dated by TCRdb to the late 2010s). Library creation used the immunoSEQ multiplex PCR assay. TCRdb holds this immuneACCESS table with in-frame rearrangements only. Some clones are missing; in checked studies, unresolved V genes explain under half, and the rest has no known cause. The sample records around 85,000 clones, 91% of which are singletons. Clones ranked in the top ten supply 3.5% to 4% of the sample. The sequenced sample was PBMCs, obtained in the first trimester of pregnancy. The source is a female donor in good health, serving as a control in a pregnancy study. Some clones in this sample may be carry-over from other donors' samples.

The chain combines TRBV28 with TRBJ2-5; 8 bases line up with TRBD1. Per germline, CDR1 MDHEN and CDR2 SYDVKM. This CDR3 has 14 residues. V shed 6 bases and J 4 bases; nucleotides not matched to a gene: 7. The CDR3 coding sequence is TGTGCCAGCAGCCCTGACAGGGGCCTAGAGACCCAGTACTTC. Its protein is CASSPDRGLETQYF.

The chain employs TRBV2 and TRBJ2-2, with D maybe TRBD1 (5 bases). The V end lost 1 base, the J end lost 2 bases, and 14 bases lay between the germline ends. Germline V gives CDR1 SNHLY, CDR2 FYNNEI. There are 17 residues in the CDR3. Here the CDR3 DNA reads TGTGCCAGCAGTGAAGTAGGGGCCCGTTTAAACACCGGGGAGCTGTTTTTT. Its translation is CASSEVGARLNTGELFF.

The chain uses TRBV30 and TRBJ1-1; weak D call: TRBD1 (6 bases). Germline V gene lookup returns CDR1 GTSNPN and CDR2 SVGIG (reference sequence). CDR3 size: 13 residues. Between the trimmed V and J ends, which lost 3 bases and 4 bases, there was a span of 12 bases. The CDR3 bases are TGTGCCTGGAGGAACAGGGATACCACTGAAGCTTTCTTT. Translation gives CAWRNRDTTEAFF.

J is TRBJ2-7 and V is TRBV28, with D possibly being TRBD1 (6 bases). The CDR3 totals 15 residues. The germline V and J ends were trimmed by 1 base and 5 bases, with 15 bases remaining between them. The germline gives CDR1 MDHEN, CDR2 SYDVKM. The CDR3, as DNA: TGTGCCAGCAGTTTATTCAGGGGCGAATCCCACGAGCAGTACTTC. Protein: CASSLFRGESHEQYF.

This clone was seen just once. This sequence joins TRBV5-4 and TRBJ2-3; 7 nucleotides match TRBD2. There are 14 residues in the CDR3. With V trimmed by 3 bases and J by 5 bases, 6 bases remained unmatched. Per the germline V gene, CDR1 is SGHNT and CDR2 is YYREEE (reference sequence). The CDR3 here is CASSYERGQDTQYF. Written as DNA, the CDR3 is TGTGCCAGCAGCTATGAGCGGGGCCAAGATACGCAGTATTTT.

This chain joins TRBV5-1 and TRBJ1-1; TRBD1 agrees at 7 bases. The CDR3 runs 15 residues. The J segment lost 6 bases and the V segment lost 0 bases, leaving 8 bases of the junction unmatched. Germline CDR1 and CDR2: SGHRS and YFSETQ. This chain's CDR3 is CASSLDEGAGSEAFF. The CDR3 region has the DNA TGCGCCAGCAGCTTGGATGAGGGGGCAGGGTCTGAAGCTTTCTTT. The variable domain in full, with the rest retrieved from reference TRBV5-1 and TRBJ1-1, is KAGVTQTPRYLIKTRGQQVTLSCSPISGHRSVSWYQQTPGQGLQFLFEYFSETQRNKGNFPGRFSGRQFSNSRSEMNVSTLELGDSALYLCASSLDEGAGSEAFFGQGTRLTVV.

This chain links TRBV5-1 with TRBJ1-1; a weak D match, TRBD1 (6 bases). Germline CDR1 SGHRS, CDR2 YFSETQ. This CDR3 has 16 residues. V lost 6 bases and J 0 bases, leaving 18 bases between the germline ends. The CDR3 is CASNPGRDTMNTEAFF. The CDR3 bases are TGCGCCAGCAATCCGGGGAGGGACACCATGAACACTGAAGCTTTCTTT.

The V gene is TRBV5-1, the J gene TRBJ2-7; 9 bases are shared with TRBD2. Unmatched junction bases numbered 7, after V lost 4 bases and J lost 2 bases. Per the germline V gene, CDR1 is SGHRS and CDR2 is YFSETQ. This CDR3 is built from 15 residues. CDR3 sequence reads: CASSEGGGAAYEQYF. CDR3 nucleotide sequence: TGCGCCAGCAGCGAGGGCGGGGGGGCCGCCTACGAGCAGTACTTC.

This chain joins TRBV5-1 and TRBJ2-7, with 8 bases identical to TRBD2. V dropped 7 bases and J dropped 2; count of bases not matched to a gene: 5. CDR3 length: 13 residues. Germline loops: CDR1 SGHRS, CDR2 YFSETQ. The CDR3 nucleotides read TGCGCCAGCGGACTGACTAGCGCCTACGAGCAGTACTTC. It specifies CASGLTSAYEQYF.

The chain couples TRBV28 to TRBJ2-3; tentatively, D is TRBD1 (6 bases). The germline V gene has CDR1 MDHEN and CDR2 SYDVKM. Trimming removed 3 bases at V and 5 bases at J, with 9 bases between. There are 13 residues in the CDR3. The CDR3 sequence is CASSFGTKDTQYF. The CDR3 DNA follows: TGTGCCAGCAGTTTTGGGACAAAAGATACGCAGTATTTT.